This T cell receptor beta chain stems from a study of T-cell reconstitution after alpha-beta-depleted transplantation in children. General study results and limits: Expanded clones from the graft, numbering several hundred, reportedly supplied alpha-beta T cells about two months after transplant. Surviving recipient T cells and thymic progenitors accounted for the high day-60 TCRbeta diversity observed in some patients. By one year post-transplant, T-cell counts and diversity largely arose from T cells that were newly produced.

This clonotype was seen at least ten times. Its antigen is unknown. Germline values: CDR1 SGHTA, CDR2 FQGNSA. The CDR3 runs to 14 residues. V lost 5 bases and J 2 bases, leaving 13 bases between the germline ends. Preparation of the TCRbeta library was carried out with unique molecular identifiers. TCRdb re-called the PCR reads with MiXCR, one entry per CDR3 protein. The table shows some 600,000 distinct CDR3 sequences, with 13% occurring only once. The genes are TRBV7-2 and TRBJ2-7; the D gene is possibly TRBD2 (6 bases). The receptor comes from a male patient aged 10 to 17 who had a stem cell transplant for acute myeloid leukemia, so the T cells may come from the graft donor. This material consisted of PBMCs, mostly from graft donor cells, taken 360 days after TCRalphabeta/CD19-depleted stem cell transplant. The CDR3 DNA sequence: TGTGCCAGCAGCCGGAGCGGGTATACCTACGAGCAGTACTTC. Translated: CASSRSGYTYEQYF.